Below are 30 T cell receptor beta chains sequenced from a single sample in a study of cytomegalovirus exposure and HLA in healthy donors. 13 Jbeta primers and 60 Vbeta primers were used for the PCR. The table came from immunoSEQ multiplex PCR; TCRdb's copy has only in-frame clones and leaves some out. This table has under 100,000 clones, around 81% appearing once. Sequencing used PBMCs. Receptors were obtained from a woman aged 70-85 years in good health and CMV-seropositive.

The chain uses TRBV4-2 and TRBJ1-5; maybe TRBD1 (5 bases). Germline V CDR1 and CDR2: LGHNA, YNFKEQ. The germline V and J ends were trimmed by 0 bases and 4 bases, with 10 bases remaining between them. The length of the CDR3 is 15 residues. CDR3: CASSQDGGGNQPQHF. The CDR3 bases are TGTGCCAGCAGCCAAGATGGGGGGGGAAATCAGCCCCAGCATTTT.

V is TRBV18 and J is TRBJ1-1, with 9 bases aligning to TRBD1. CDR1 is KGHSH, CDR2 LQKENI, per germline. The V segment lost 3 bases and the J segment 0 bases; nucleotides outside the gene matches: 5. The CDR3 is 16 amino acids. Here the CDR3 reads CASSPQGQGLNTEAFF. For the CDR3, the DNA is TGTGCCAGCTCACCCCAGGGACAGGGCCTGAACACTGAAGCTTTCTTT. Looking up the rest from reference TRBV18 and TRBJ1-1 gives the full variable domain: NAGVMQNPRHLVRRRGQEARLRCSPMKGHSHVYWYRQLPEEGLKFMVYLQKENIIDESGMPKERFSAEFPKEGPSILRIQQVVRGDSAAYFCASSPQGQGLNTEAFFGQGTRLTVV.

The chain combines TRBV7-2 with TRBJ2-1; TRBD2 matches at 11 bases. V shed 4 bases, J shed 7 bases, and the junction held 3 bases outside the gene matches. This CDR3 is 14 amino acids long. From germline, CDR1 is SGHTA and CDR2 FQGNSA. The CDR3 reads CASSSGLAVNEQFF. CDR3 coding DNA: TGTGCCAGCAGCTCGGGACTAGCGGTGAATGAGCAGTTCTTC.

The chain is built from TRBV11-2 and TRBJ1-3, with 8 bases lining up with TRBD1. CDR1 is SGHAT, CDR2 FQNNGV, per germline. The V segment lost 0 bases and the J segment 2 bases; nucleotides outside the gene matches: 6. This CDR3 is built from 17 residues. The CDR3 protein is CASSLDRTGLAGNTIYF. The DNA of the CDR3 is TGTGCCAGCAGCTTAGACCGGACAGGGCTCGCTGGAAACACCATATATTTT.

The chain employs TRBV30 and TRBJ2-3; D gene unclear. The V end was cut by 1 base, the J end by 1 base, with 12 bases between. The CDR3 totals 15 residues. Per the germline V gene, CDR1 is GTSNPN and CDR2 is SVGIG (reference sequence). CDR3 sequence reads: CAWSGYSPGTDTQYF. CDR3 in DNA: TGTGCCTGGAGTGGTTACAGTCCCGGCACAGATACGCAGTATTTT.

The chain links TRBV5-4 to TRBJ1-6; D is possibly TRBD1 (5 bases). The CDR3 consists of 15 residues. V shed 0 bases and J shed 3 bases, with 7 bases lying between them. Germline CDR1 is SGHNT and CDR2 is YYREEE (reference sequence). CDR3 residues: CASSLEQGYNSPLHF. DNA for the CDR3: TGTGCCAGCAGCTTGGAGCAGGGCTATAATTCACCCCTCCACTTT.

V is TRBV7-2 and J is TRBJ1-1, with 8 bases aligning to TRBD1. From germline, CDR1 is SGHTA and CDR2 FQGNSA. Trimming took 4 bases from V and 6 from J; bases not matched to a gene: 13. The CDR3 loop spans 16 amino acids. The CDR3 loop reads CASSSGQGGDLPEAFF. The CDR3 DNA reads TGTGCCAGCAGCTCAGGACAGGGTGGGGATCTCCCTGAAGCTTTCTTT.

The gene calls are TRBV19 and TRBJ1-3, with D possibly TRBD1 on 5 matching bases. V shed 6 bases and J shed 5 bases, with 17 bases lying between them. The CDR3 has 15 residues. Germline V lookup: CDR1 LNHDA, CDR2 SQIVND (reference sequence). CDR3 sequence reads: CASRGDGSKRNTIYF. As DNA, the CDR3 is TGTGCCAGTAGAGGGGACGGGAGTAAGAGAAACACCATATATTTT.

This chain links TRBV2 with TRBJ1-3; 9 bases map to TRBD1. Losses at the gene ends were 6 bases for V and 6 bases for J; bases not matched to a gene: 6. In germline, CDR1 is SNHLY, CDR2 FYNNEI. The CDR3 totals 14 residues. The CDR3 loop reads CASRGTGFVNTIYF. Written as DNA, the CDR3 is TGTGCCAGCAGGGGGACAGGGTTTGTAAACACCATATATTTT.

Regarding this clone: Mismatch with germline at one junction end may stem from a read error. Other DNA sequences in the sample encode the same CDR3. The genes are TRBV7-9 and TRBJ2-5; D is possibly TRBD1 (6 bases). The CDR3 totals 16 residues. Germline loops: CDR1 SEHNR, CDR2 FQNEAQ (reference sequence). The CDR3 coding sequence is TGTGCCAGTAGCTTAATCCGACAGGCCCTTCAAGAGACCCAGTACTTC. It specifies CASSLIRQALQETQYF. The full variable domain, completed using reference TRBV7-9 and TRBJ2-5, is DTGVSQNPRHKITKRGQNVTFRCDPISEHNRLYWYRQTLGQGPEFLTYFQNEAQLEKSRLLSDRFSAERPKGSFSTLEIQRTEQGDSAMYLCASSLIRQALQETQYFGPGTRLLVL.

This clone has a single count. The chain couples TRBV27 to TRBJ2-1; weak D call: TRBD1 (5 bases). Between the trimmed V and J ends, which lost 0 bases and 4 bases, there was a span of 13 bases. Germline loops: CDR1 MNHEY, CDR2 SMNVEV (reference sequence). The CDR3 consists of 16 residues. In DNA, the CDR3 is TGTGCCAGCAGTTTATCAGGGGCGAGTTTATACAATGAGCAGTTCTTC. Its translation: CASSLSGASLYNEQFF.

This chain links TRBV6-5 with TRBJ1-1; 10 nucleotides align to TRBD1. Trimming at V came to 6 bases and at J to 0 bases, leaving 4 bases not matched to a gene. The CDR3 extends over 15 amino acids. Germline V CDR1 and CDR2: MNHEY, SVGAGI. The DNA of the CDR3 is TGTGCCAGCAGCCGGGACAGGGGAATGAACACTGAAGCTTTCTTT. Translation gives CASSRDRGMNTEAFF.

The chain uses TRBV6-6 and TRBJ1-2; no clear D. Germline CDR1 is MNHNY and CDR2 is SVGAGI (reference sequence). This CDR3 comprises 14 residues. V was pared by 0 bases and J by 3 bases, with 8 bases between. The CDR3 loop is CASSYSSGDYGYTF. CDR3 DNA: TGTGCCAGCAGTTACTCATCCGGAGACTATGGCTACACCTTC.

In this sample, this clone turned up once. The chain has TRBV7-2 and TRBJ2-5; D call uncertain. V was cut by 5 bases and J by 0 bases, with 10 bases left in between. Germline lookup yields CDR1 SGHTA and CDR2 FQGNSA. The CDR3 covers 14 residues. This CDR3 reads CASSAWSNQETQYF. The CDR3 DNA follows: TGTGCCAGCAGCGCCTGGAGTAACCAAGAGACCCAGTACTTC.

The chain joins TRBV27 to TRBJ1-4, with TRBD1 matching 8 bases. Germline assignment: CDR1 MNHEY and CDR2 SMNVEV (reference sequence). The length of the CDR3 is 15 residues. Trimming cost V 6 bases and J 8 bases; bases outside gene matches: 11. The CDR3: CASSSGEGQEEKLFF. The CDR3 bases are TGTGCCAGCAGCTCAGGCGAGGGACAGGAGGAAAAACTGTTTTTT.

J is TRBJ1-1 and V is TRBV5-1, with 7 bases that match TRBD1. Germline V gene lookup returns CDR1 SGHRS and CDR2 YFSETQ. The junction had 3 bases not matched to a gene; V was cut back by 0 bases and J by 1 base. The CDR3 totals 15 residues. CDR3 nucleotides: TGCGCCAGCAGCTTGGTAGCAGGGGGGAACACTGAAGCTTTCTTT. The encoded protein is CASSLVAGGNTEAFF.

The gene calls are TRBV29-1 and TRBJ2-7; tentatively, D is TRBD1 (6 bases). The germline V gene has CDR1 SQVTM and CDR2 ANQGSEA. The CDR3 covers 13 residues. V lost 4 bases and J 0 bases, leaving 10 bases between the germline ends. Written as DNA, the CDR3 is TGCAGCGTTGGGACAGTATTCTCCTACGAGCAGTACTTC. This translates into CSVGTVFSYEQYF.

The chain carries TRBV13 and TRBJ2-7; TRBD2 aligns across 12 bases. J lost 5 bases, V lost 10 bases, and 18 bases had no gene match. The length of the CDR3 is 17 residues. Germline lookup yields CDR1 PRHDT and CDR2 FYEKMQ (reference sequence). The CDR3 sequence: CATSLLGTSGPRDEQYF. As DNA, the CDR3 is TGTGCCACCTCCCTCCTAGGGACTAGCGGGCCCCGTGACGAGCAGTACTTC.

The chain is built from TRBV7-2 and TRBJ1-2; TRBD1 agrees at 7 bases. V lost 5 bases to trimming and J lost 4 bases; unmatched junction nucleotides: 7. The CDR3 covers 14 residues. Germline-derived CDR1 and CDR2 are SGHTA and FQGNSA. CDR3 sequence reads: CASSVRTGPYGYTF. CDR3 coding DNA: TGTGCCAGCAGCGTCAGGACAGGACCCTATGGCTACACCTTC.

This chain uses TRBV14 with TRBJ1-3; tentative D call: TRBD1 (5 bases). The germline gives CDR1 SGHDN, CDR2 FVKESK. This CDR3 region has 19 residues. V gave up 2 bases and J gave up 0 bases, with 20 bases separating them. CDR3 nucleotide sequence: TGTGCCAGCAGCCAATATTACGGCCGACAGTCGAGCTCTGGAAACACCATATATTTT. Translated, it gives CASSQYYGRQSSSGNTIYF.

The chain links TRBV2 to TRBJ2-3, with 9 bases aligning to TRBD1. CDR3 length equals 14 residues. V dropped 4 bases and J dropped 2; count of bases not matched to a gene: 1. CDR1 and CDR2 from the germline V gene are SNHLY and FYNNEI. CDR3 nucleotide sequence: TGTGCCAGCAGTGGGGACAGGGCCACAGATACGCAGTATTTT. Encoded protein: CASSGDRATDTQYF.

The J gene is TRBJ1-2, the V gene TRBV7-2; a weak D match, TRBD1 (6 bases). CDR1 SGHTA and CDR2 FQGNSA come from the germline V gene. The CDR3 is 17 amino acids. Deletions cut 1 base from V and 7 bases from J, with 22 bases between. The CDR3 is CASSLVGQGEGAGGYTF. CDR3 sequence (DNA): TGTGCCAGCAGCTTAGTGGGACAAGGGGAGGGTGCTGGTGGCTACACCTTC.

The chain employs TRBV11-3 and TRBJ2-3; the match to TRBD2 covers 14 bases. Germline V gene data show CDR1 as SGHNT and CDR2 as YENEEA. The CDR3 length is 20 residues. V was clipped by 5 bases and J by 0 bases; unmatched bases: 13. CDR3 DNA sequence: TGTGCCAGCAGCCTAGGACTAGCGGGAGGATCAAAATCAAGCACAGATACGCAGTATTTT. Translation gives CASSLGLAGGSKSSTDTQYF.

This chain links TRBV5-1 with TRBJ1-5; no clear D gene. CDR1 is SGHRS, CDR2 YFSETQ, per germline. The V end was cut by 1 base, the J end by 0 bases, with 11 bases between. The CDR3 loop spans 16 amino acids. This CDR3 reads CASSLIPVDSNQPQHF. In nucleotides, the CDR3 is TGCGCCAGCAGCTTGATCCCAGTCGATAGCAATCAGCCCCAGCATTTT.

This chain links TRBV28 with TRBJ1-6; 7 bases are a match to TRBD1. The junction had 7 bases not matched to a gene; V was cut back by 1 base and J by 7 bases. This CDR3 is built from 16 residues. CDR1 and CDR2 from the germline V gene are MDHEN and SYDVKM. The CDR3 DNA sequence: TGTGCCAGCAGTTTATATTTTCGGGACAGCAATTCACCCCTCCACTTT. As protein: CASSLYFRDSNSPLHF.

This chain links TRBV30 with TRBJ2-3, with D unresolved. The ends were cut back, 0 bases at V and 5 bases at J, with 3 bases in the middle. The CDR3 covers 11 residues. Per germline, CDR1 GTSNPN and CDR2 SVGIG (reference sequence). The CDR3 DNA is TGTGCCTGGAGTGTCAAAGATACGCAGTATTTT. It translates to CAWSVKDTQYF.

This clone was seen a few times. CDR3 coding DNA: TGTGCCAGCAGCTCACGGGAGGGCCGACAGTTCTTC. This sequence encodes CASSSREGRQFF. V usage is TRBV11-2 and J usage is TRBJ2-1; TRBD2 agrees at 8 bases. Germline loops: CDR1 SGHAT, CDR2 FQNNGV. The CDR3 is 12 amino acids. J gave up 13 bases and V 4 bases, and 6 bases lay outside the gene matches.

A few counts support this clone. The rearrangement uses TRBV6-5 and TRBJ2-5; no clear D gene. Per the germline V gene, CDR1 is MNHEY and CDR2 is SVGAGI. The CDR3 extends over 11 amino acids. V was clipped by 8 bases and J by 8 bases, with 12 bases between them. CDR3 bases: TGTGCCAGCGACGCAGGCGCCACCCAGTACTTC. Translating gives CASDAGATQYF.

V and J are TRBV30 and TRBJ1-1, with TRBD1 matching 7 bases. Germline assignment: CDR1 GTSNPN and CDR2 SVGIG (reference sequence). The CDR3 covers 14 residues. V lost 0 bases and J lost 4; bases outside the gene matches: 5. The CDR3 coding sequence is TGTGCCTGGAGTGTAGGGGGCGAGGGCACTGAAGCTTTCTTT. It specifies CAWSVGGEGTEAFF.

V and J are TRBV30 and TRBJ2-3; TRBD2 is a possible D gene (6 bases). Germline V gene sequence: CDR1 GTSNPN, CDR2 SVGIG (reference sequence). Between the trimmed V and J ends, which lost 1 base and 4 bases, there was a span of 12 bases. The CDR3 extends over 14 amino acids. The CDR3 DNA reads TGTGCCTGGAGTGGGGACTTAGGGGCAGATACGCAGTATTTT. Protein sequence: CAWSGDLGADTQYF.